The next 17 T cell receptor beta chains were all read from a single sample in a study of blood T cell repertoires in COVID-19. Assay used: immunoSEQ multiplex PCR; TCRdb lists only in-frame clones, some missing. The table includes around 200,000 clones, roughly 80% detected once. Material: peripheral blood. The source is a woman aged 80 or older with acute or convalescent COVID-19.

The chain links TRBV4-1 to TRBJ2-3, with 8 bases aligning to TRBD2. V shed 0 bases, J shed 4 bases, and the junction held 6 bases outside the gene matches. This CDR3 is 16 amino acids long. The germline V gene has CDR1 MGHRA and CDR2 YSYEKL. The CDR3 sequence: CASSQDVSGGADTQYF. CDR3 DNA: TGCGCCAGCAGCCAAGATGTGTCGGGGGGGGCAGATACGCAGTATTTT.

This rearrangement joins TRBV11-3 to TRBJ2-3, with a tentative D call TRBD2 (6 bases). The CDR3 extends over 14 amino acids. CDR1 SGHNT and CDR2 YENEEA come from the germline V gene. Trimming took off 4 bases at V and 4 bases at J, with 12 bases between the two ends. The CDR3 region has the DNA TGTGCCAGCAGCTCCCGACTAGTTCCAGATACGCAGTATTTT. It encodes CASSSRLVPDTQYF.

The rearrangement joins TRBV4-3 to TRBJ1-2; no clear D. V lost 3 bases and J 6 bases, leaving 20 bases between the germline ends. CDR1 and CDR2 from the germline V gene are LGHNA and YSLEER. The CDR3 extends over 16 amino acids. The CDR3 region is CASSQDVTTTADGYTF. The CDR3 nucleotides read TGCGCCAGCAGCCAGGATGTCACGACGACCGCGGATGGCTACACCTTC.

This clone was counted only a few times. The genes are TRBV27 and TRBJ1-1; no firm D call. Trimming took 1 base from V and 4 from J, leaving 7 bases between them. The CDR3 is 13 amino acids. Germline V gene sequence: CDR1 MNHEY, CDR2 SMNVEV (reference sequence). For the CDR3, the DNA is TGTGCCAGCAGTTTATACCGGGGCACTGAAGCTTTCTTT. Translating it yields CASSLYRGTEAFF.

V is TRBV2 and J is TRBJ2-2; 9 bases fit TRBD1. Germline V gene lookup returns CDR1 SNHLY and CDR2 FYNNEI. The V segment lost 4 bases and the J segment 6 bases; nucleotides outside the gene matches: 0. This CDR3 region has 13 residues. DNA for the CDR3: TGTGCCAGCAGTGGACAGGGGGCCGGGGAGCTGTTTTTT. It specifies CASSGQGAGELFF.

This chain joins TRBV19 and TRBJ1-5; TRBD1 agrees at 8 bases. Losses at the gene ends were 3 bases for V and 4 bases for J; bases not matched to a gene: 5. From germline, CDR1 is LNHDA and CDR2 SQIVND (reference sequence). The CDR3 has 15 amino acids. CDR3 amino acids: CASSILQGANQPQHF. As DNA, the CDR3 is TGTGCCAGTAGTATTCTGCAGGGGGCAAATCAGCCCCAGCATTTT. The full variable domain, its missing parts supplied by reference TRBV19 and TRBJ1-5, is DGGITQSPKYLFRKEGQNVTLSCEQNLNHDAMYWYRQDPGQGLRLIYYSQIVNDFQKGDIAEGYSVSREKKESFPLTVTSAQKNPTAFYLCASSILQGANQPQHFGDGTRLSIL.

The CDR3 sequence is CASSTGSSLTQYF. CDR3 bases: TGTGCCAGCAGTACGGGATCTAGTTTGACCCAGTACTTC. The chain recombines TRBV28 with TRBJ2-5; TRBD2 might be the D (5 bases). There are 13 residues in the CDR3. Looked up from germline, CDR1 is MDHEN and CDR2 is SYDVKM. With 5 bases removed from V and 7 bases from J, the gap between germline ends came to 14 bases.

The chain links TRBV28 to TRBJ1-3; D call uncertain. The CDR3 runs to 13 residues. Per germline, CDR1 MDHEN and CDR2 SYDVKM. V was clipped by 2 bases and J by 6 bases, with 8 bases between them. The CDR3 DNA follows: TGTGCCAGCAGTTTACCGAGCTTAAACACCATATATTTT. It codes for CASSLPSLNTIYF. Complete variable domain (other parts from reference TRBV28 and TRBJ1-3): DVKVTQSSRYLVKRTGEKVFLECVQDMDHENMFWYRQDPGLGLRLIYFSYDVKMKEKGDIPEGYSVSREKKERFSLILESASTNQTSMYLCASSLPSLNTIYFGEGSWLTVV.

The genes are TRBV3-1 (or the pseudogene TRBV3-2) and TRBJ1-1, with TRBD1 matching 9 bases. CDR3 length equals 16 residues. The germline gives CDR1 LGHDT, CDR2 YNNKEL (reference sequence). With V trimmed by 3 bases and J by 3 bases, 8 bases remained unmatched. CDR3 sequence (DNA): TGTGCCAGCAGCCAGGCCGGGACAGGGAGACACACTGAAGCTTTCTTT. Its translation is CASSQAGTGRHTEAFF.

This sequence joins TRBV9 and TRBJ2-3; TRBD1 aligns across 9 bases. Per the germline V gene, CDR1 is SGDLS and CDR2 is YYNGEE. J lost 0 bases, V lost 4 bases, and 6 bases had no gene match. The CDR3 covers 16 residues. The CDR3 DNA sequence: TGTGCCAGCAGCACTCGACAGGGGGTAAGCACAGATACGCAGTATTTT. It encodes CASSTRQGVSTDTQYF.

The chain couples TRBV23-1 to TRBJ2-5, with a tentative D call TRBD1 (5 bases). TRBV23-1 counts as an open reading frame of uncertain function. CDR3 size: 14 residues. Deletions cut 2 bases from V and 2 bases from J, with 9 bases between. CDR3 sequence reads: CASSQGAGQETQYF. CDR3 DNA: TGCGCCAGCAGTCAAGGGGCAGGACAAGAGACCCAGTACTTC.

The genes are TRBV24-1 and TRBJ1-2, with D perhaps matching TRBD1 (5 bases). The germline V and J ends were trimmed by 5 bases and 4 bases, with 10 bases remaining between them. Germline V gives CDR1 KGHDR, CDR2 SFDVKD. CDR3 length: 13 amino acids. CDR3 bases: TGTGCCACCAGTGCCACAGGTTCCTATGGCTACACCTTC. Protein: CATSATGSYGYTF.

The CDR3: CASVYSGQKKYGYTF. CDR3 DNA sequence: TGTGCCAGTGTTTACTCGGGACAGAAGAAGTATGGCTACACCTTC. The chain carries TRBV19 and TRBJ1-2, with 7 bases matching TRBD1. With V trimmed by 8 bases and J by 5 bases, 14 bases remained unmatched. Looked up from germline, CDR1 is LNHDA and CDR2 is SQIVND (reference sequence). CDR3 length equals 15 residues.

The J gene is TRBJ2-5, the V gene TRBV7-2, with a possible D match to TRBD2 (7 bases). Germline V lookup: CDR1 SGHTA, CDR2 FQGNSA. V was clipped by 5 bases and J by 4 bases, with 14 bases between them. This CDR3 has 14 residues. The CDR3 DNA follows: TGTGCCAGCAGCAGCAGGGAGGGGGGAGAGACCCAGTACTTC. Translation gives CASSSREGGETQYF.

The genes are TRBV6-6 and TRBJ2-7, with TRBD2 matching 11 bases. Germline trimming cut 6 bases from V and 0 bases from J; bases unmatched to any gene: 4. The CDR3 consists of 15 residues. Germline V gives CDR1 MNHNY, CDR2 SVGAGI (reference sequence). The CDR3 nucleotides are TGTGCCAGCAGGGGGACTAGCGGTTACTCCTACGAGCAGTACTTC. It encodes CASRGTSGYSYEQYF.

DNA for the CDR3: TGTGCCAGCTCTAGGGCTACAGGGGTCCTAGCGGGGGTTTACGCCGGGGAGCTGTTTTTT. Its protein is CASSRATGVLAGVYAGELFF. The gene calls are TRBV18 and TRBJ2-2; 10 bases agree with TRBD2. The CDR3 totals 20 residues. The germline V gene encodes CDR1 KGHSH and CDR2 LQKENI. Trimming at V came to 6 bases and at J to 6 bases, leaving 22 bases not matched to a gene.

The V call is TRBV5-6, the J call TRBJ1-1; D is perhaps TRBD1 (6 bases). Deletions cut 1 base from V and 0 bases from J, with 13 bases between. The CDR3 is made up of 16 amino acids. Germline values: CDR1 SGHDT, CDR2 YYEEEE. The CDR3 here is CASSLIMAGVNTEAFF. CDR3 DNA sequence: TGTGCCAGCAGCTTGATCATGGCAGGGGTGAACACTGAAGCTTTCTTT.